This T cell receptor (beta chain) came from a study of blood T cell repertoires in COVID-19. Authors' data handling: Scientists estimated how many nucleated cells there were by amplifying reference gene primers. Libraries were prepared by immunoSEQ multiplex PCR; TCRdb keeps only in-frame clonotypes and omits some of them. V and J calls plus clone size are reproduced from that table; the DNA served to infer D and trimming. The sample includes 95,000 to 110,000 clones, about 87% of them seen just once. Germline V gene sequence: CDR1 SGHTA, CDR2 FQGNSA. The CDR3 is 14 amino acids. Trimming stripped 4 bases from V and 6 bases from J, with 15 bases between.

This clonotype was obtained from a human donor in a cohort sampled during active or convalescent COVID-19. The sequencing sample was made of peripheral blood. The chain has TRBV7-2 and TRBJ1-1; no clear D. As DNA, the CDR3 is TGTGCCAGCAGCTCCGGTCCCCTGGTTCCTGAAGCTTTCTTT. Amino acid sequence: CASSSGPLVPEAFF.